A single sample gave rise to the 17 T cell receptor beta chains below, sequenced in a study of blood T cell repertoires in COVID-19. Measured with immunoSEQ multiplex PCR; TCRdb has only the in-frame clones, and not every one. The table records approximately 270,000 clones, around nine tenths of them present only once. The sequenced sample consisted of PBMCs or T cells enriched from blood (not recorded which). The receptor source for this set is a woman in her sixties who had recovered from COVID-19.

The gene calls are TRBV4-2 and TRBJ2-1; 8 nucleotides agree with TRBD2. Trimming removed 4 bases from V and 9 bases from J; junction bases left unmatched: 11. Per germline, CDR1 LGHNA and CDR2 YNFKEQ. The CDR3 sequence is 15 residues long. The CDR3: CASSLPGGRMREQFF. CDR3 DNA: TGTGCCAGCAGCCTTCCGGGAGGGCGGATGCGTGAGCAGTTCTTC.

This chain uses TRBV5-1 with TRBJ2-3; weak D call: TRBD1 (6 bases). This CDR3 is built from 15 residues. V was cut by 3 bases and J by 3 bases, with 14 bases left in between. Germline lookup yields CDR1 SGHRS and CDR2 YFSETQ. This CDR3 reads CASSSGQIGTDTQYF. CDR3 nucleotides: TGCGCCAGCAGCTCAGGACAGATTGGGACAGATACGCAGTATTTT.

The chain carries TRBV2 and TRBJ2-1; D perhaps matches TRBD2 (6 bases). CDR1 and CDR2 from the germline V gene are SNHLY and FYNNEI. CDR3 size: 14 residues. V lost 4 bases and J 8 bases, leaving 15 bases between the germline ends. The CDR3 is CASSAPLASDEQFF. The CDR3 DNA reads TGTGCCAGCAGTGCCCCACTAGCTTCGGATGAGCAGTTCTTC. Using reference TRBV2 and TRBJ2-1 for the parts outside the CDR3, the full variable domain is EPEVTQTPSHQVTQMGQEVILRCVPISNHLYFYWYRQILGQKVEFLVSFYNNEISEKSEIFDDQFSVERPDGSNFTLKIRSTKLEDSAMYFCASSAPLASDEQFFGPGTRLTVL.

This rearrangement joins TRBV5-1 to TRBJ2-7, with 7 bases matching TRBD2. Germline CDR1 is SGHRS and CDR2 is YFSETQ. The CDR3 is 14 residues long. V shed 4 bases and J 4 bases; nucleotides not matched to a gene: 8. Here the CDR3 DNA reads TGCGCCAGCAGCGGGATGGGGAGGGATTACGAGCAGTACTTC. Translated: CASSGMGRDYEQYF.

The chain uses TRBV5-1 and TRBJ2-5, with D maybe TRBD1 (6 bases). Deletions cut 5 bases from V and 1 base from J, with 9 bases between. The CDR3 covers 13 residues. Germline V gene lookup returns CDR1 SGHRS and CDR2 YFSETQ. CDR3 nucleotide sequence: TGCGCCAGCAGGATGGACAGCCAAGAGACCCAGTACTTC. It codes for CASRMDSQETQYF. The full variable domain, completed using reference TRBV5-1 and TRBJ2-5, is KAGVTQTPRYLIKTRGQQVTLSCSPISGHRSVSWYQQTPGQGLQFLFEYFSETQRNKGNFPGRFSGRQFSNSRSEMNVSTLELGDSALYLCASRMDSQETQYFGPGTRLLVL.

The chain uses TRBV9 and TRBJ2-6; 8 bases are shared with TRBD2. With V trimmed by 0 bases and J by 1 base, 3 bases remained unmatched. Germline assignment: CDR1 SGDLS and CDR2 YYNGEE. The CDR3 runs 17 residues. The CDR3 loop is CASSVAGGASGANVLTF. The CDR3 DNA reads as TGTGCCAGCAGCGTAGCGGGAGGGGCGTCTGGGGCCAACGTCCTGACTTTC.

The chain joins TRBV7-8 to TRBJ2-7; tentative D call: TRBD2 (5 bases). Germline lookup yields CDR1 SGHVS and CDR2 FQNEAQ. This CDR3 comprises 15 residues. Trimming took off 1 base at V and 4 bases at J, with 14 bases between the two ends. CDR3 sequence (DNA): TGTGCCAGCAGCTTAGTTGCTAGCAACCTTTACGAGCAGTACTTC. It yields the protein CASSLVASNLYEQYF.

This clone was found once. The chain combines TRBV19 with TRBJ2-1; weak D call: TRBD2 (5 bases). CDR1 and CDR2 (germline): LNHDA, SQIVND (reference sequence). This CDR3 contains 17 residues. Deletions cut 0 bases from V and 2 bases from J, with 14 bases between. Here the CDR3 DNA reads TGTGCCAGTAGTATAGATACGGGATCGAGCCCCTACAATGAGCAGTTCTTC. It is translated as CASSIDTGSSPYNEQFF. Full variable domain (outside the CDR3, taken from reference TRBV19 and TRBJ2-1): DGGITQSPKYLFRKEGQNVTLSCEQNLNHDAMYWYRQDPGQGLRLIYYSQIVNDFQKGDIAEGYSVSREKKESFPLTVTSAQKNPTAFYLCASSIDTGSSPYNEQFFGPGTRLTVL.

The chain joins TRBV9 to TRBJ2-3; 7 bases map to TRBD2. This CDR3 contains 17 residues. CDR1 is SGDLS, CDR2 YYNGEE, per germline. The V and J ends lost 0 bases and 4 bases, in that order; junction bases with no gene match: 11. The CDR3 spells CASSVGRLGTIADTQYF. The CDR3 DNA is TGTGCCAGCAGCGTAGGTCGTTTGGGGACTATCGCAGATACGCAGTATTTT.

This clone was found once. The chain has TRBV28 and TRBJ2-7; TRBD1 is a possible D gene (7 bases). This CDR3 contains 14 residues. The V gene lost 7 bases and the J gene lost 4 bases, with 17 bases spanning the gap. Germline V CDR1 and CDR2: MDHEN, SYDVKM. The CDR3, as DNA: TGTGCCAGCATTTCGACAGGGCGGGGTTACGAGCAGTACTTC. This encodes CASISTGRGYEQYF.

CDR3 loop: CASSATGTNTGELFF. Here the CDR3 DNA reads TGTGCCAGCAGCGCGACAGGGACGAACACCGGGGAGCTGTTTTTT. This chain uses TRBV6-4 with TRBJ2-2; the match to TRBD1 covers 7 bases. The V and J ends lost 6 bases and 0 bases, in that order; junction bases with no gene match: 4. Germline CDR1 MRHNA, CDR2 SNTAGT. CDR3 length equals 15 residues.

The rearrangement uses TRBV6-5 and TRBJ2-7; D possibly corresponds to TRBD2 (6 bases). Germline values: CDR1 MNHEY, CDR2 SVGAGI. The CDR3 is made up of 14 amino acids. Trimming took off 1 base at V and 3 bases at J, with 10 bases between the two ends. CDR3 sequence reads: CASSYYTSSYEQYF. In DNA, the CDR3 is TGTGCCAGCAGTTACTATACTAGCAGCTACGAGCAGTACTTC.

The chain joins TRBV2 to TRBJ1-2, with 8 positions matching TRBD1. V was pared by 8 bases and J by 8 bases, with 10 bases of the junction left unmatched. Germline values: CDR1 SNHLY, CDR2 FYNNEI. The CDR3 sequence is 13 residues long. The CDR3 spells CASGIRGHVGYTF. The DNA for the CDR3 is TGTGCCAGCGGTATCAGGGGGCATGTGGGCTACACCTTC. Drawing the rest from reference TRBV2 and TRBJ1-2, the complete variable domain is EPEVTQTPSHQVTQMGQEVILRCVPISNHLYFYWYRQILGQKVEFLVSFYNNEISEKSEIFDDQFSVERPDGSNFTLKIRSTKLEDSAMYFCASGIRGHVGYTFGSGTRLTVV.

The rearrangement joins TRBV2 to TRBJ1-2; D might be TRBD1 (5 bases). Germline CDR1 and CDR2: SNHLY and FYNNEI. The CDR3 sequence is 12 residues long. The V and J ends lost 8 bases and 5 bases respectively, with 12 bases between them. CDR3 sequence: CASEQGMYGYTF. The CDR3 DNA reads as TGTGCCAGCGAGCAGGGAATGTATGGCTACACCTTC.

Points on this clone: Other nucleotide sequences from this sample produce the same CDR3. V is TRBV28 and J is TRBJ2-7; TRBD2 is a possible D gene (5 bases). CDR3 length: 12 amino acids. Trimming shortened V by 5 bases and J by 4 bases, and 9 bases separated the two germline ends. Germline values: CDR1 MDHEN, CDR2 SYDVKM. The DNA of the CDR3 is TGTGCCAGCAGTCCTCCGGGATACGAGCAGTACTTC. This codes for CASSPPGYEQYF.

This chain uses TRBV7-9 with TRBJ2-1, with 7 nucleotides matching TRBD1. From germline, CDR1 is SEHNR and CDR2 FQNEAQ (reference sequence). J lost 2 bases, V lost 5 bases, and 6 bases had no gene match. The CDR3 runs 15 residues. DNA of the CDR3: TGTGCCAGCAGCCCTAACAGGGGTACCTACAATGAGCAGTTCTTC. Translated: CASSPNRGTYNEQFF. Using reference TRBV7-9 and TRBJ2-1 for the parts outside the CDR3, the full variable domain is DTGVSQNPRHKITKRGQNVTFRCDPISEHNRLYWYRQTLGQGPEFLTYFQNEAQLEKSRLLSDRFSAERPKGSFSTLEIQRTEQGDSAMYLCASSPNRGTYNEQFFGPGTRLTVL.

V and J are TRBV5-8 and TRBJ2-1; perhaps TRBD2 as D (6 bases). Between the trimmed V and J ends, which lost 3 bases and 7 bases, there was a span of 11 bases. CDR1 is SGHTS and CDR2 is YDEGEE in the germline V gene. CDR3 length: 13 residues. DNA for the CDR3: TGTGCCAGCAGCTCCCGGGAGTTGAATGAGCAGTTCTTC. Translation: CASSSRELNEQFF.